A single sample is the source of the 28 T cell receptor beta chains below, sequenced in a study of blood T cells in healthy people across ages. Combining a sample-barcoded 5' primer with a J-beta primer mix, a second PCR ran for roughly 6 to 12 cycles. One entry per CDR3 protein, called by TCRdb with MiXCR from the 5' RACE reads. The sample lists roughly 800,000 distinct CDR3 sequences, 55% to 70% occurring once. Sequenced input: blood. Receptors originate from a man under 40 in good health.

The chain links TRBV20-1 to TRBJ2-1; D possibly corresponds to TRBD1 (5 bases). In germline, CDR1 is DFQATT, CDR2 SNEGSKA (reference sequence). The CDR3 is 15 residues long. Trimming cost V 0 bases and J 7 bases, with 16 bases left between them. CDR3 residues: CSAREGVGRTNEQFF. The CDR3 DNA reads TGCAGTGCTAGAGAAGGGGTGGGCAGGACGAATGAGCAGTTCTTC.

The chain uses TRBV20-1 and TRBJ2-5, with D possibly matching TRBD1 (5 bases). The J call is in doubt because the DNA end fits TRBJ2-7 better. The CDR3 extends over 14 amino acids. Germline CDR1 DFQATT, CDR2 SNEGSKA (reference sequence). The CDR3 sequence: CSARDPQGSNEQYF. The CDR3 region has the DNA TGCAGTGCTAGAGATCCTCAGGGCAGTAACGAGCAGTACTTC.

This clonotype has a handful of counts. This chain uses TRBV20-1 with TRBJ1-2; possible D gene TRBD1, 6 bases. The CDR3 sequence is 14 residues long. V lost 1 base and J 4 bases, leaving 13 bases between the germline ends. Germline values: CDR1 DFQATT, CDR2 SNEGSKA (reference sequence). The CDR3 DNA sequence: TGCAGTGCTAGAGTTTCCGGACAGTTCTATGGCTACACCTTC. It is translated as CSARVSGQFYGYTF.

The chain couples TRBV18 to TRBJ1-1; D not certain. This CDR3 region has 15 residues. Germline values: CDR1 KGHSH, CDR2 LQKENI. With 0 bases removed from V and 0 bases from J, the gap between germline ends came to 8 bases. The CDR3 is CASSPPEGLNTEAFF. DNA for the CDR3: TGTGCCAGCTCACCACCGGAGGGCTTGAACACTGAAGCTTTCTTT.

This clonotype was seen only once. This chain connects TRBV6-5 to TRBJ2-1; 7 bases match TRBD2. The V gene end was trimmed by 6 bases and the J gene end by 6 bases; junction bases not matched to a gene: 11. The CDR3 is 15 residues long. Per the germline V gene, CDR1 is MNHEY and CDR2 is SVGAGI. The CDR3 coding sequence is TGTGCCAGCAGCCCCGGAGCTCTAGCGGTCAATGAGCAGTTCTTC. Protein product: CASSPGALAVNEQFF.

This clonotype has just a few counts. The chain links TRBV6-2 or TRBV6-3 to TRBJ2-1; 8 bases fit TRBD2. The DNA end favors TRBJ2-7, so the J call may be wrong. This CDR3 is 16 amino acids long. Germline CDR1 MNHEY, CDR2 SVGEGT. The CDR3, as DNA: TGTGCCAGCAGTTACTCCTACGGGAGGGCCTACAATGAGCAGTACTTC. It yields the protein CASSYSYGRAYNEQYF.

The chain links TRBV15 to TRBJ2-5; maybe TRBD1 (6 bases). Trimming shortened V by 5 bases and J by 2 bases, and 18 bases separated the two germline ends. Per the germline V gene, CDR1 is LNHNV and CDR2 is YYDKDF (reference sequence). The CDR3 sequence is 16 residues long. This CDR3 is CATSGVRGAIQETQYF. Written as DNA, the CDR3 is TGTGCCACCAGCGGCGTCAGGGGCGCCATACAAGAGACCCAGTACTTC.

The chain is built from TRBV4-3 and TRBJ2-3; no clear D gene. The CDR3 runs to 17 residues. Trimming removed 0 bases at V and 2 bases at J, with 15 bases between. Germline CDR1 and CDR2: LGHNA and YSLEER. The CDR3 DNA reads TGCGCCAGCAGCCAAGACTTGACGGCCTACCCCACAGATACGCAGTATTTT. Its translation is CASSQDLTAYPTDTQYF.

The genes are TRBV7-2 and TRBJ2-1; a possible D gene is TRBD1 (5 bases). V dropped 6 bases and J dropped 9 bases, with 9 bases sitting between them. Germline-derived CDR1 and CDR2 are SGHTA and FQGNSA. CDR3 size: 11 residues. CDR3 nucleotides: TGTGCCAGCAGAGACAGCGTTGAGCAGTTCTTC. Protein sequence: CASRDSVEQFF. Full variable domain (outside the CDR3, taken from reference TRBV7-2 and TRBJ2-1): GAGVSQSPSNKVTEKGKDVELRCDPISGHTALYWYRQSLGQGLEFLIYFQGNSAPDKSGLPSDRFSAERTGGSVSTLTIQRTQQEDSAVYLCASRDSVEQFFGPGTRLTVL.

This clonotype showed up just a few times. This chain connects TRBV9 to TRBJ2-3; 10 positions match TRBD2. Germline V CDR1 and CDR2: SGDLS, YYNGEE. Germline trimming cut 1 base from V and 3 bases from J; bases unmatched to any gene: 8. The CDR3 runs 17 residues. In DNA form, the CDR3 reads TGTGCCAGCAGCGTAACCCTAGCGGGAGAGGGAACAGATACGCAGTATTTT. It encodes CASSVTLAGEGTDTQYF.

The chain couples TRBV20-1 to TRBJ2-2; 16 bases are a match to TRBD2. V trimming: 5 bases; J trimming: 5 bases; junction bases outside the gene matches: 5. This CDR3 contains 16 residues. Germline V gene sequence: CDR1 DFQATT, CDR2 SNEGSKA (reference sequence). The CDR3 DNA reads TGCAGTGCTGGGACTAGCGGGAGGGATCGAACCGGGGAGCTGTTTTTT. Its protein is CSAGTSGRDRTGELFF.

The chain joins TRBV29-1 to TRBJ2-5; 11 bases match TRBD2. The better agreement between TRBJ2-7 and the DNA end casts doubt on the J call. The CDR3 has 14 residues. The germline CDR1 and CDR2 sequences are SQVTM and ANQGSEA. CDR3: CSVAGTSGDYEQYF. CDR3 nucleotides: TGCAGCGTTGCCGGGACTAGCGGAGACTACGAGCAGTACTTC.

This clonotype was seen more than once but under ten times. This sequence joins TRBV20-1 and TRBJ2-3; TRBD1 might be the D (6 bases). Germline CDR1 reads DFQATT; CDR2 reads SNEGSKA (reference sequence). The CDR3 spans 15 residues. The ends were cut back, 5 bases at V and 4 bases at J, with 19 bases in the middle. The DNA of the CDR3 is TGCAGTGCTCTCATGCCACAGGGCCCCCCAGATACGCAGTATTTT. It yields the protein CSALMPQGPPDTQYF.

The rearrangement uses TRBV4-3 and TRBJ2-3; 8 bases fit TRBD2. The CDR3 sequence is 15 residues long. The V segment lost 1 base and the J segment 2 bases; nucleotides outside the gene matches: 2. In germline, CDR1 is LGHNA, CDR2 YSLEER. The CDR3 loop is CASSQGGLDTDTQYF. DNA of the CDR3: TGCGCCAGCAGCCAAGGGGGACTAGACACAGATACGCAGTATTTT.

The chain combines TRBV18 with TRBJ2-7; D unresolved. CDR1 KGHSH and CDR2 LQKENI come from the germline V gene. V lost 5 bases, J lost 2 bases, and 7 bases lay in between. CDR3 size: 12 residues. CDR3 amino acids: CASSIPPYEQYF. The CDR3 nucleotides are TGTGCCAGCTCAATCCCCCCCTACGAGCAGTACTTC.

The rearrangement links TRBV13 to TRBJ1-2; a possible D gene is TRBD1 (5 bases). V dropped 4 bases and J dropped 8 bases, with 11 bases sitting between them. The germline V gene encodes CDR1 PRHDT and CDR2 FYEKMQ (reference sequence). The CDR3 totals 12 residues. CDR3 DNA sequence: TGTGCCAGCAGCTCCAGGGAGAGCGGCTACACCTTC. This sequence encodes CASSSRESGYTF.

This clonotype was counted a few times. CDR3 DNA: TGTGCCAGCAGCTTGGAACCTAACGAGCAGTACTTC. It translates to CASSLEPNEQYF. The V and J genes are TRBV5-5 and TRBJ2-7, with D unresolved. The germline V gene has CDR1 SGHKS and CDR2 YYEKEE (reference sequence). The V and J ends lost 0 bases and 5 bases respectively, with 6 bases between them. This CDR3 region has 12 residues.

J is TRBJ2-5 and V is TRBV28; D is undetermined. This CDR3 comprises 14 residues. Trimming removed 5 bases at V and 2 bases at J, with 12 bases between. Germline V lookup: CDR1 MDHEN, CDR2 SYDVKM. CDR3 bases: TGTGCCAGCAGTAGGGTCATGAGACAAGAGACCCAGTACTTC. It codes for CASSRVMRQETQYF. Complete variable domain (other parts from reference TRBV28 and TRBJ2-5): DVKVTQSSRYLVKRTGEKVFLECVQDMDHENMFWYRQDPGLGLRLIYFSYDVKMKEKGDIPEGYSVSREKKERFSLILESASTNQTSMYLCASSRVMRQETQYFGPGTRLLVL.

The chain joins TRBV28 to TRBJ2-5; D gene ambiguous. The DNA end is a closer match to TRBJ2-7, so the J assignment may be wrong. The CDR3 covers 12 residues. Germline values: CDR1 MDHEN, CDR2 SYDVKM. The CDR3 loop is CASKHHWDEQYF. CDR3 in DNA: TGTGCCAGCAAACACCACTGGGACGAGCAGTACTTC.

A remark on this clonotype: The junction departs from germline at one end; a sequencing error may be responsible. V gene TRBV7-2 combines with J gene TRBJ2-1, with D possibly being TRBD1 (5 bases). There are 15 residues in the CDR3. Germline V gene lookup returns CDR1 SGHTA and CDR2 FQGNSA. DNA for the CDR3: TGTGCCGGCAGCTTAGTAGGGGCTTGGGGCCATGAGCAGTTCTTC. Translating gives CAGSLVGAWGHEQFF.

The CDR3 DNA sequence: TGCAGCGTTGTACTCGTCCAGGGGGCGCAAGCTTTCTTT. It codes for CSVVLVQGAQAFF. The chain has TRBV29-1 and TRBJ1-1; 8 nucleotides align to TRBD1. J was trimmed by 9 bases and V by 4 bases; bases with no gene match: 10. Germline V gene sequence: CDR1 SQVTM, CDR2 ANQGSEA. The CDR3 has 13 residues. Using reference TRBV29-1 and TRBJ1-1 for the parts outside the CDR3, the full variable domain is SAVISQKPSRDICQRGTSLTIQCQVDSQVTMMFWYRQQPGQSLTLIATANQGSEATYESGFVIDKFPISRPNLTFSTLTVSNMSPEDSSIYLCSVVLVQGAQAFFGQGTRLTVV.

This chain links TRBV29-1 with TRBJ1-1, with D perhaps matching TRBD1 (6 bases). The V and J ends lost 7 bases and 2 bases respectively, with 14 bases between them. Germline V lookup: CDR1 SQVTM, CDR2 ANQGSEA. The CDR3 has 13 amino acids. The CDR3 is CSANKGGNTEAFF. The CDR3 DNA reads as TGCAGCGCCAATAAAGGGGGTAACACTGAAGCTTTCTTT.

This clonotype has a handful of counts. V is TRBV15 and J is TRBJ2-3, with unresolved D. Trimming stripped 3 bases from V and 2 bases from J, with 12 bases between. Per germline, CDR1 LNHNV and CDR2 YYDKDF (reference sequence). CDR3 length: 15 residues. This chain's CDR3 is CATSRTDMTTDTQYF. CDR3 coding DNA: TGTGCCACCAGCAGGACCGACATGACCACAGATACGCAGTATTTT.

The chain couples TRBV7-3 to TRBJ2-3; 14 bases agree with TRBD2. Germline V gene data show CDR1 as SGHTA and CDR2 as FQGTGA. There are 18 residues in the CDR3. V lost 5 bases and J lost 7; bases outside the gene matches: 14. The CDR3 sequence: CASSPSLPGLAGEYTQYF. In DNA, the CDR3 is TGTGCCAGCAGCCCATCCCTCCCGGGACTAGCGGGAGAGTATACGCAGTATTTT.

This clonotype has only a few counts. This sequence joins TRBV28 and TRBJ2-5; TRBD2 matches at 7 bases. Germline loops: CDR1 MDHEN, CDR2 SYDVKM. Losses at the gene ends were 6 bases for V and 1 base for J; bases not matched to a gene: 11. The CDR3 runs 16 residues. Here the CDR3 reads CASSLMWEGLQETQYF. In DNA form, the CDR3 reads TGTGCCAGCAGCCTCATGTGGGAGGGCCTCCAAGAGACCCAGTACTTC.

The chain is built from TRBV6-1 and TRBJ1-1; perhaps TRBD1 as D (5 bases). CDR3 length: 16 amino acids. The germline V and J ends were trimmed by 6 bases and 1 base, with 18 bases remaining between them. In germline, CDR1 is MNHNS, CDR2 SASEGT. CDR3 loop: CASRGEGPRSNTEAFF. CDR3 in DNA: TGTGCCAGCAGAGGGGAGGGGCCGCGCTCGAACACTGAAGCTTTCTTT.

This clonotype was recorded a few times. This sequence joins TRBV29-1 and TRBJ1-2, with 7 bases matching TRBD1. Looked up from germline, CDR1 is SQVTM and CDR2 is ANQGSEA. The CDR3 is 13 amino acids. Trimming at V came to 7 bases and at J to 6 bases, leaving 11 bases not matched to a gene. In DNA, the CDR3 is TGCAGCGCCGGACAACAGGGGCTGGATGGCTACACCTTC. Translated, it gives CSAGQQGLDGYTF.

V is TRBV3-1 and J is TRBJ2-5; a weak D match, TRBD2 (5 bases). The germline V gene has CDR1 LGHDT and CDR2 YNNKEL (reference sequence). Trimming took 5 bases from V and 1 from J, leaving 11 bases between them. This CDR3 has 14 residues. CDR3 DNA sequence: TGTGCCAGCAGCGATAGCGTTACCCAAGAGACCCAGTACTTC. Encoded protein: CASSDSVTQETQYF.